This T cell receptor (beta chain) was retrieved from a study of blood T cell repertoires in COVID-19. Looking at the study overall: Donors in the United States, Italy and Spain gave samples during acute or convalescent COVID-19.

As originally analysed: Amplification from reference gene primers served as the basis for estimated nucleated cell counts. Only in-frame clones appear in the TCRdb table, and some are missing; sequencing was by immunoSEQ multiplex PCR. V and J calls and clone size follow that table, whereas D and trimming were derived from the DNA. The sample carries about 480,000 clones, roughly 89% recorded once. Recruited during active infection, patients (from Seattle) were subsequently followed longitudinally. The receptor's source is a woman aged 45-65 years with COVID-19, enrolled during active disease. Material for sequencing was peripheral blood.

The CDR3 loop reads CASSLVGGNEQFF. Here the CDR3 DNA reads TGTGCCAGCAGCTTGGTTGGGGGGAATGAGCAGTTCTTC. This chain uses TRBV5-6 with TRBJ2-1; D possibly corresponds to TRBD2 (6 bases). There are 13 residues in the CDR3. V lost 0 bases, J lost 7 bases, and 8 bases lay in between. Germline V gene data show CDR1 as SGHDT and CDR2 as YYEEEE.